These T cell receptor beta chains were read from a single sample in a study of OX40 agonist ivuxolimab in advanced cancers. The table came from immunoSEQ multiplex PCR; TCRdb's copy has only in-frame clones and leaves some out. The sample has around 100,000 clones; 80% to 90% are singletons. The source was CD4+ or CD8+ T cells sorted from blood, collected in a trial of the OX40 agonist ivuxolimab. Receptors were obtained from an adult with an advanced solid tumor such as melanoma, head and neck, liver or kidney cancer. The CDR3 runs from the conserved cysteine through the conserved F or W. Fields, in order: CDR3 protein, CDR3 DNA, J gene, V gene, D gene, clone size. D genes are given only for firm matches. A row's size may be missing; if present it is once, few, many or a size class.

CDR3 protein: CAWDRGPQGSPLHF
CDR3 DNA: TGTGCCTGGGACAGGGGCCCTCAGGGTTCACCCCTCCACTTT
J gene: TRBJ1-6
V gene: TRBV30
D gene: TRBD1
clone size: NA

CDR3 protein: CASSQERGRDSGELFF
CDR3 DNA: TGCGCCAGCAGCCAAGAGAGAGGAAGGGACTCAGGGGAGCTGTTTTTT
J gene: TRBJ2-2
V gene: TRBV4-3
D gene: NA
clone size: NA

CDR3 protein: CASSQEQGITQPQHF
CDR3 DNA: TGTGCCAGCAGCCAGGAACAGGGGATAACTCAGCCCCAGCATTTT
J gene: TRBJ1-5
V gene: TRBV7-2
D gene: TRBD1
clone size: NA

CDR3 protein: CASSLAGRRVTGELFF
CDR3 DNA: TGCGCCAGCAGCTTGGCAGGGCGACGAGTCACCGGGGAGCTGTTTTTT
J gene: TRBJ2-2
V gene: TRBV5-1
D gene: NA
clone size: NA

CDR3 protein: CASRQKFGGYQETQYF
CDR3 DNA: TGTGCCAGCAGGCAAAAGTTCGGGGGTTACCAAGAGACCCAGTACTTC
J gene: TRBJ2-5
V gene: TRBV7-8
D gene: NA
clone size: NA

CDR3 protein: CASSLAGNTEAFF
CDR3 DNA: TGTGCCAGCAGTTTAGCGGGGAACACTGAAGCTTTCTTT
J gene: TRBJ1-1
V gene: TRBV28
D gene: NA
clone size: few

CDR3 protein: CASSVNRDEQYF
CDR3 DNA: TGTGCCAGCAGTGTAAACAGGGACGAGCAGTACTTC
J gene: TRBJ2-7
V gene: TRBV6-1
D gene: NA
clone size: NA

CDR3 protein: CSVVNTGFQETQYF
CDR3 DNA: TGCAGCGTCGTCAATACAGGGTTCCAAGAGACCCAGTACTTC
J gene: TRBJ2-5
V gene: TRBV29-1
D gene: NA
clone size: once

CDR3 protein: CSVRGYRLETQYF
CDR3 DNA: TGCAGCGTTAGAGGCTACCGGTTGGAGACCCAGTACTTC
J gene: TRBJ2-5
V gene: TRBV29-1
D gene: NA
clone size: once

CDR3 protein: CASSFVAGEPYEQFF
CDR3 DNA: TGTGCCAGCTCATTTGTAGCGGGGGAGCCCTATGAGCAGTTCTTC
J gene: TRBJ2-1
V gene: TRBV18
D gene: TRBD2
clone size: once

CDR3 protein: CASSKQLFVIQYF
CDR3 DNA: TGTGCCAGCAGTAAACAGCTCTTCGTCATTCAGTACTTC
J gene: TRBJ2-4
V gene: TRBV28
D gene: NA
clone size: once

CDR3 protein: CASTLDLRDEQYF
CDR3 DNA: TGTGCCAGCACCCTGGACCTCCGGGACGAGCAGTACTTC
J gene: TRBJ2-7
V gene: TRBV6-1
D gene: NA
clone size: NA

CDR3 protein: CASSRTENQPQHF
CDR3 DNA: TGTGCCAGCAGTAGGACAGAAAATCAGCCCCAGCATTTT
J gene: TRBJ1-5
V gene: TRBV2
D gene: NA
clone size: NA

CDR3 protein: CASSATGESYEQYF
CDR3 DNA: TGTGCCAGCAGTGCCACAGGGGAATCCTACGAGCAGTACTTC
J gene: TRBJ2-7
V gene: TRBV6-1
D gene: TRBD1
clone size: NA

CDR3 protein: CASSPLAGEGETQYF
CDR3 DNA: TGCGCCAGCAGCCCCCTAGCGGGAGAGGGAGAGACCCAGTACTTC
J gene: TRBJ2-5
V gene: TRBV5-1
D gene: TRBD2
clone size: NA

CDR3 protein: CASSLGSSGVSYEQYF
CDR3 DNA: TGTGCCAGCAGCTTAGGGTCTAGCGGGGTTTCCTACGAGCAGTACTTC
J gene: TRBJ2-7
V gene: TRBV11-2
D gene: TRBD2
clone size: NA

CDR3 protein: CASSPGRSSEAFF
CDR3 DNA: TGTGCCAGCTCACCAGGCAGGTCATCTGAAGCTTTCTTT
J gene: TRBJ1-1
V gene: TRBV18
D gene: NA
clone size: once

CDR3 protein: CASSQDRSGGADNEQFF
CDR3 DNA: TGTGCCAGCAGCCAAGATCGTAGCGGGGGGGCCGACAATGAGCAGTTCTTC
J gene: TRBJ2-1
V gene: TRBV4-2
D gene: TRBD2
clone size: NA

CDR3 protein: CASSPLTGGRETQYF
CDR3 DNA: TGCGCCAGCAGCCCCCTGACAGGGGGCCGGGAGACCCAGTACTTC
J gene: TRBJ2-5
V gene: TRBV4-1
D gene: TRBD1
clone size: NA

CDR3 protein: CASRLNPKSSYNEQFF
CDR3 DNA: TGTGCCAGCAGACTCAACCCTAAGAGCTCCTACAATGAGCAGTTCTTC
J gene: TRBJ2-1
V gene: TRBV11-2
D gene: NA
clone size: once

CDR3 protein: CAWSNGYWNTIYF
CDR3 DNA: TGTGCCTGGTCTAACGGGTACTGGAACACCATATATTTT
J gene: TRBJ1-3
V gene: TRBV30
D gene: NA
clone size: NA

CDR3 protein: CASSLMGQGSPEAFF
CDR3 DNA: TGTGCCAGCAGCCTGATGGGACAGGGGAGCCCTGAAGCTTTCTTT
J gene: TRBJ1-1
V gene: TRBV5-5
D gene: TRBD1
clone size: NA

CDR3 protein: CASSPGPISNQPQHF
CDR3 DNA: TGCGCCAGCAGCCCGGGACCAATTAGCAATCAGCCCCAGCATTTT
J gene: TRBJ1-5
V gene: TRBV5-1
D gene: NA
clone size: NA

CDR3 protein: CASSFLSSGRAGELFF
CDR3 DNA: TGTGCCAGCAGTTTTCTGTCTAGCGGGAGAGCCGGGGAGCTGTTTTTT
J gene: TRBJ2-2
V gene: TRBV28
D gene: TRBD2
clone size: NA

CDR3 protein: CASSDPSGAFF
CDR3 DNA: TGTGCCAGCAGCGACCCCTCCGGTGCTTTCTTT
J gene: TRBJ1-1
V gene: TRBV28
D gene: NA
clone size: NA

CDR3 protein: CASRLSGLPNYEQYF
CDR3 DNA: TGTGCCAGCAGGCTTTCGGGACTCCCAAACTACGAGCAGTACTTC
J gene: TRBJ2-7
V gene: TRBV28
D gene: NA
clone size: NA

CDR3 protein: CASSPRDRSNEKLFF
CDR3 DNA: TGTGCCAGCAGTCCCCGGGACAGGTCTAATGAAAAACTGTTTTTT
J gene: TRBJ1-4
V gene: TRBV25-1
D gene: TRBD1
clone size: NA

CDR3 protein: CATLRGAGTEAFF
CDR3 DNA: TGTGCCACCCTCAGGGGGGCTGGAACTGAAGCTTTCTTT
J gene: TRBJ1-1
V gene: TRBV2
D gene: TRBD1
clone size: once

CDR3 protein: CASSSIGQGTAFF
CDR3 DNA: TGTGCCAGCAGCTCGATTGGGCAGGGGACGGCTTTCTTT
J gene: TRBJ1-1
V gene: TRBV7-3
D gene: NA
clone size: NA

CDR3 protein: CASSLGQGTSSGGELFF
CDR3 DNA: TGTGCCAGCAGCTTAGGCCAGGGCACTTCCTCAGGAGGGGAGCTGTTTTTT
J gene: TRBJ2-2
V gene: TRBV11-3
D gene: NA
clone size: NA

CDR3 protein: CSVEGPAGDEQYF
CDR3 DNA: TGCAGCGTCGAAGGTCCGGCAGGAGACGAGCAGTACTTC
J gene: TRBJ2-7
V gene: TRBV29-1
D gene: NA
clone size: NA

CDR3 protein: CASRRDRDRDEQYF
CDR3 DNA: TGTGCCAGCCGCCGGGACAGGGATCGAGACGAGCAGTACTTC
J gene: TRBJ2-7
V gene: TRBV2
D gene: TRBD1
clone size: NA

CDR3 protein: CASSSSRGASNQPQHF
CDR3 DNA: TGTGCCAGCAGTTCTTCCCGGGGGGCAAGCAATCAGCCCCAGCATTTT
J gene: TRBJ1-5
V gene: TRBV28
D gene: NA
clone size: NA

CDR3 protein: CASSLSGQDSGNTIYF
CDR3 DNA: TGTGCCAGCAGTTTATCGGGACAGGACTCTGGAAACACCATATATTTT
J gene: TRBJ1-3
V gene: TRBV28
D gene: TRBD1
clone size: few

CDR3 protein: CASSYWNDEKLFF
CDR3 DNA: TGTGCCAGCAGTTACTGGAATGATGAAAAACTGTTTTTT
J gene: TRBJ1-4
V gene: TRBV27
D gene: NA
clone size: NA

CDR3 protein: CASSPDIRGANVLTF
CDR3 DNA: TGCGCCAGCAGCCCTGACATACGGGGGGCCAACGTCCTGACTTTC
J gene: TRBJ2-6
V gene: TRBV5-1
D gene: NA
clone size: NA

CDR3 protein: CASTPGGGNTEAFF
CDR3 DNA: TGTGCCAGTACCCCCGGTGGGGGGAACACTGAAGCTTTCTTT
J gene: TRBJ1-1
V gene: TRBV19
D gene: NA
clone size: NA

CDR3 protein: CASSFEGGRGGYTF
CDR3 DNA: TGTGCCAGCAGTTTTGAAGGGGGCAGAGGTGGCTACACCTTC
J gene: TRBJ1-2
V gene: TRBV6-5
D gene: TRBD1
clone size: NA

CDR3 protein: CASSAGTGRQETQYF
CDR3 DNA: TGTGCCAGCAGCGCCGGGACAGGGAGACAAGAGACCCAGTACTTC
J gene: TRBJ2-5
V gene: TRBV7-9
D gene: TRBD1
clone size: NA

CDR3 protein: CASSLARRSNEKLFF
CDR3 DNA: TGTGCCAGCAGCTTAGCCCGGAGATCTAATGAAAAACTGTTTTTT
J gene: TRBJ1-4
V gene: TRBV7-8
D gene: NA
clone size: NA

CDR3 protein: CASSLVQGARYDTEAFF
CDR3 DNA: TGTGCCAGCAGTTTGGTACAGGGGGCGCGGTATGACACTGAAGCTTTCTTT
J gene: TRBJ1-1
V gene: TRBV28
D gene: TRBD1
clone size: NA

CDR3 protein: CSVLTGTENQPQHF
CDR3 DNA: TGCAGCGTTCTAACCGGGACAGAAAATCAGCCCCAGCATTTT
J gene: TRBJ1-5
V gene: TRBV29-1
D gene: TRBD1
clone size: NA

CDR3 protein: CASSQPGGRTDTQYF
CDR3 DNA: TGTGCCAGCAGCCAACCCGGGGGACGCACAGATACGCAGTATTTT
J gene: TRBJ2-3
V gene: TRBV7-2
D gene: NA
clone size: NA

CDR3 protein: CASSFGSTDTQYF
CDR3 DNA: TGTGCCAGCAGTTTCGGGAGCACAGATACGCAGTATTTT
J gene: TRBJ2-3
V gene: TRBV6-5
D gene: NA
clone size: once

CDR3 protein: CASSIMKRRVGKLFF
CDR3 DNA: TGTGCCAGCAGTATTATGAAACGGAGGGTTGGGAAACTGTTTTTT
J gene: TRBJ1-4
V gene: TRBV28
D gene: NA
clone size: NA

CDR3 protein: CASSFTRYEQYF
CDR3 DNA: TGTGCCAGCAGCTTTACTCGTTACGAGCAGTACTTC
J gene: TRBJ2-7
V gene: TRBV5-6
D gene: NA
clone size: NA

CDR3 protein: CASSVASSSYEQYF
CDR3 DNA: TGTGCCAGCAGCGTAGCGAGTAGCTCCTACGAGCAGTACTTC
J gene: TRBJ2-7
V gene: TRBV9
D gene: NA
clone size: once

CDR3 protein: CASSIMGQGSDTQYF
CDR3 DNA: TGTGCCAGTAGTATCATGGGACAGGGGTCAGATACGCAGTATTTT
J gene: TRBJ2-3
V gene: TRBV19
D gene: TRBD1
clone size: NA

CDR3 protein: CASSNTLAGGNNEQFF
CDR3 DNA: TGTGCCAGCAGCAATACCTTGGCGGGAGGAAATAATGAGCAGTTCTTC
J gene: TRBJ2-1
V gene: TRBV7-2
D gene: TRBD2
clone size: NA